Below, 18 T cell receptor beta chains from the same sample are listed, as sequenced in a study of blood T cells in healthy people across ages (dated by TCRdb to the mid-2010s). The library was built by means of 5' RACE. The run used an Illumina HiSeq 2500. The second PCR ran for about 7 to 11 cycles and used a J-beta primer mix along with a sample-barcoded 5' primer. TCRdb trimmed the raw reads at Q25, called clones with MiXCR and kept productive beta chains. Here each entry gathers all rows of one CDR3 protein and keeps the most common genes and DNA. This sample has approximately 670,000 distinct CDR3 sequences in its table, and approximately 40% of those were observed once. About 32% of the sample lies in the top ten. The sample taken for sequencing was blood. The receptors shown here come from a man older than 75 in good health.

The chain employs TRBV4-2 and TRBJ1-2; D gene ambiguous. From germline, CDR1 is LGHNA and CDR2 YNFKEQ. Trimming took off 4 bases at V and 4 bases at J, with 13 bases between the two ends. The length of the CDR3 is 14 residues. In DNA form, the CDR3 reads TGTGCCAGCAGCCGGTTAGGAATCCTCTATGGCTACACCTTC. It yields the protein CASSRLGILYGYTF.

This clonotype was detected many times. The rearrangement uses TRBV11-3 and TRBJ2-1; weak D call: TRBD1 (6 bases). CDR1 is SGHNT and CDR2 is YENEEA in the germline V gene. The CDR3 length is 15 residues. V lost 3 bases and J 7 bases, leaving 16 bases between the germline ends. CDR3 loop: CASSFSTGGLNEQFF. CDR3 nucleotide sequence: TGTGCCAGCAGCTTCTCGACAGGTGGCTTGAATGAGCAGTTCTTC.

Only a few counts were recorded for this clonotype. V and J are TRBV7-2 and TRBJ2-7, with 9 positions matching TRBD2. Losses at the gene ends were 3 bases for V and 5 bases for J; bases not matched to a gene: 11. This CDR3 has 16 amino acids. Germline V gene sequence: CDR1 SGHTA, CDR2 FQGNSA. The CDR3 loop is CASSLTPGLAGDEQYF. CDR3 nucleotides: TGTGCCAGCAGCTTGACCCCGGGACTAGCAGGTGACGAGCAGTACTTC.

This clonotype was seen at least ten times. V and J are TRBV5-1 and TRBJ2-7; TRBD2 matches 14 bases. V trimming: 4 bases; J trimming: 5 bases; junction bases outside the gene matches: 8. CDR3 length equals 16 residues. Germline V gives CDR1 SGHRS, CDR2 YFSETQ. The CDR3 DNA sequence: TGCGCCAGCAGCCGCGGGACTAGCGGGAGCGACCACGAGCAGTACTTC. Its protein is CASSRGTSGSDHEQYF.

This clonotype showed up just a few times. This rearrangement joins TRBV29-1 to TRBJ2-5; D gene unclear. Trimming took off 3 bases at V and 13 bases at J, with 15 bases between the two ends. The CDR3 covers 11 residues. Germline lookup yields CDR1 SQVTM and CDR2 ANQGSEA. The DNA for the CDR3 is TGCAGCGTTGATAATCCTAGTTGGCGGTACTTC. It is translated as CSVDNPSWRYF.

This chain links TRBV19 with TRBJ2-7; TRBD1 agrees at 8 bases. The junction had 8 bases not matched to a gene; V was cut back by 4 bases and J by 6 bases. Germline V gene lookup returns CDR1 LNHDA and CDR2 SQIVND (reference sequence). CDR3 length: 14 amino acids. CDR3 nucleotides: TGTGCCAGTAGTAGTGGCAGGGGGCTGGGCGAGCAGTACTTC. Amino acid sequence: CASSSGRGLGEQYF.

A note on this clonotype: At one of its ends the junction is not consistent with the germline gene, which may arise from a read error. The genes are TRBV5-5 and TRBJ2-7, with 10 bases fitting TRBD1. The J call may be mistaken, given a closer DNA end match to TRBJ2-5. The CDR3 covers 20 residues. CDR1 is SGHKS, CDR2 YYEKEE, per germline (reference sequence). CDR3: CVSSVPGTGVLIAPKETQYF. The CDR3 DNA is TGTGTCAGCAGCGTGCCCGGGACAGGGGTTTTGATAGCCCCTAAAGAGACCCAGTACTTC.

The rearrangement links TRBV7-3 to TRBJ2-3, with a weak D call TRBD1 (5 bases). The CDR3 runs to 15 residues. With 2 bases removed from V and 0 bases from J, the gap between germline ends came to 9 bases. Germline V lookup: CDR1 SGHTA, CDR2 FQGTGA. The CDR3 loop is CASSLQGISTDTQYF. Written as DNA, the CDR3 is TGTGCCAGCAGCTTACAGGGAATTAGCACAGATACGCAGTATTTT.

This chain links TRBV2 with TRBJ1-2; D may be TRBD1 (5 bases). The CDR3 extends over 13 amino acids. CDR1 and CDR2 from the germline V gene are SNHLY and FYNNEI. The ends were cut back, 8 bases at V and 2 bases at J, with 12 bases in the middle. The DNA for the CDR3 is TGTGCCAGCCTAAGGGACGCCAACTATGGCTACACCTTC. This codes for CASLRDANYGYTF.

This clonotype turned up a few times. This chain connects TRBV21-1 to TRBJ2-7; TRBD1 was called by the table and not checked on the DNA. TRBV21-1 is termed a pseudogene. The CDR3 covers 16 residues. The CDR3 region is CASSGGEGTQHYEQYF. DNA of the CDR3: TGTGCCAGCAGTGGGGGGGAAGGTACCCAGCACTACGAGCAGTACTTC.

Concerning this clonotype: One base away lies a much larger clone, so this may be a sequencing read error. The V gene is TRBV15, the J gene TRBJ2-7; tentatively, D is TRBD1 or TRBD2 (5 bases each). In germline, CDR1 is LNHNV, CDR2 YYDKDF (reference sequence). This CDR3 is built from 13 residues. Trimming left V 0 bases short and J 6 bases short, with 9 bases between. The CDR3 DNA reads TGTGCCACCAGCAGAGATGGGGGTTGCGAGCAGTACTTC. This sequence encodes CATSRDGGCEQYF.

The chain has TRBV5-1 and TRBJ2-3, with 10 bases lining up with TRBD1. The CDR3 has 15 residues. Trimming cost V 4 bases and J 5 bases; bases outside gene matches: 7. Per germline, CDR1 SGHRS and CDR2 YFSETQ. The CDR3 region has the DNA TGCGCCAGCAGCGGCGACAGGGGGCCGAAAGATACGCAGTATTTT. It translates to CASSGDRGPKDTQYF.

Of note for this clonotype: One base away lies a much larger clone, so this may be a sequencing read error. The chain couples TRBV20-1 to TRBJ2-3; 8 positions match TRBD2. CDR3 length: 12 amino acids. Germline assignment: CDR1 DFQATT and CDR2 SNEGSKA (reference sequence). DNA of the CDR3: TGCCGTGCGGACGCGGGGGGCGGTACGCAGTATTTT. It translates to CRADAGGGTQYF.

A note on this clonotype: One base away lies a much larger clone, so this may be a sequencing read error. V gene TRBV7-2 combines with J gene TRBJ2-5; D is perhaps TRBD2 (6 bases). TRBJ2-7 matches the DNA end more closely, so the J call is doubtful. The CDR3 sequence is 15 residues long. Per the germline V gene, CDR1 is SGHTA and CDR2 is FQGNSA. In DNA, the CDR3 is TGTGCCAGCAGCTCCTCTAGCGTTCCAGCCTACGAGCAGTACTTC. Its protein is CASSSSSVPAYEQYF.

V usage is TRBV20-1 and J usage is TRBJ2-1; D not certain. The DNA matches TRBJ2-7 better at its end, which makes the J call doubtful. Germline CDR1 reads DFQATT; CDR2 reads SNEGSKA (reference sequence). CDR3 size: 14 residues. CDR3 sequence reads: CSARDGAAYNEQYF. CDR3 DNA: TGCAGTGCTAGAGATGGCGCTGCCTACAATGAGCAGTACTTC.

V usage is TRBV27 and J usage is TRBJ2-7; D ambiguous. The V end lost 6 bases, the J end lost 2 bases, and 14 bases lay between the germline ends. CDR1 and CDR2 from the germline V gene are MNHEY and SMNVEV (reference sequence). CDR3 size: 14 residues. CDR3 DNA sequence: TGTGCCAGCAGCCCCTGGAGCCTCACCTACGAGCAGTACTTC. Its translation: CASSPWSLTYEQYF.

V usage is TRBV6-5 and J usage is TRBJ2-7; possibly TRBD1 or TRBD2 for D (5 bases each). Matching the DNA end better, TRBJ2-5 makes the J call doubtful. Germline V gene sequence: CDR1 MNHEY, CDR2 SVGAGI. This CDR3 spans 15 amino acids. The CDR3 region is CASRRGWGSGETQYF. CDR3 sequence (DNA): TGTGCCAGCAGGCGAGGTTGGGGGAGCGGAGAGACCCAGTACTTC.

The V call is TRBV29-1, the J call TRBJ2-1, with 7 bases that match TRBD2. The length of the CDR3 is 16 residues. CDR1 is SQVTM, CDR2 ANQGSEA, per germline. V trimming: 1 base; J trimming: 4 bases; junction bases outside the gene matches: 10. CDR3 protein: CSVEGLADIPYNEQFF. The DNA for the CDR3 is TGCAGCGTTGAAGGGCTAGCGGATATTCCATACAATGAGCAGTTCTTC.